Reported below is one TCR beta chain. This entry is derived from a study of shared T cell receptors in the human thymus. The J segment lost 1 base and the V segment lost 6 bases, leaving 6 bases of the junction unmatched. The CDR3 totals 15 residues. The V gene's germline CDR1 is MDHEN and CDR2 SYDVKM. Sequencing was performed with immunoSEQ multiplex PCR; in TCRdb, only in-frame clones are kept and a portion is missing. The sample records hundreds of thousands of clones, around 89% being singletons. These data also featured in a second study, about human thymus T cells. That paper adds: Donation was from healthy Finnish infants who were having corrective surgery that addressed congenital heart defects. Resected material from corrective heart surgery provided the thymus tissue analysed. Seemingly biased V and J gene usage marked thymic and blood repertoires. Reports from related research described highly overlapping thymic repertoires among unrelated individuals.

Sequencing input: thymocytes. The chain couples TRBV28 to TRBJ2-1; TRBD2 matches at 7 bases. The receptor was isolated from a boy under two years old with a congenital heart defect. The CDR3 loop is CASSPQRGSYNEQFF. For the CDR3, the DNA is TGTGCCAGCAGCCCCCAGCGGGGTTCCTACAATGAGCAGTTCTTC.